Detailed here is one T cell receptor (beta chain). Its antigen remains unidentified. V lost 6 bases, J lost 4 bases, and 7 bases stayed unmatched. CDR3 length: 14 residues. Healthy Russian Caucasian donors spanned ages about 6 to 100 years. Every donor gave approximately 10 milliliters of peripheral blood. Primed by a sample-barcoded 5' primer and a J-beta primer mix, a second PCR proceeded for about 6 to 11 cycles. At least 3 million CDR3-containing paired-end reads were obtained per sample. TCRdb analysed the 5' RACE reads with MiXCR anew, one entry per CDR3 protein. Of around 850,000 distinct CDR3 sequences in the sample, roughly 40% were seen once. This record comes from a study of blood T cells in healthy people across ages. Study-wide points: PBMCs that were unsorted prevented a conclusive naive versus antigen-experienced comparison.

What was sequenced was blood. The chain employs TRBV12-3 or TRBV12-4 and TRBJ2-3, with 7 bases lining up with TRBD2. The origin of this receptor is a man aged 18-30 years in good health. Here the CDR3 DNA reads TGTGCCAGCAGACTAGCGACCGGACCAGATACGCAGTATTTT. This codes for CASRLATGPDTQYF.